The 11 T cell receptor beta chains below were found in one sample sequenced in a study of radiation and T cells in renal cell carcinoma (TCRdb year 2020). The library relied on the immunoSEQ multiplex PCR assay. TCRdb retrieved this table from immuneACCESS and kept in-frame rearrangements only. Not all clones are present; in checked studies, unresolved V genes account for under half, and no reason is known for the remainder. Present in this sample are around 70,000 clones, about 81% of which were seen just once. Around 5.5% of the sample goes to the ten largest clones. The meaning of the sample's time point label: blood 2 weeks post-SBRT. The treatment or condition label here, explained by the study, means: 15 Gy SBRT to primary tumor, nephrectomy 4 weeks later. The material sequenced was blood, taken from a patient whose treatment included radiotherapy and nephrectomy. Receptor source: a man aged 60-69 years with renal cell carcinoma.

The chain uses TRBV6-1 and TRBJ2-5; the D gene is possibly TRBD2 (6 bases). This CDR3 has 16 residues. V lost 0 bases to trimming and J lost 3 bases, with 14 bases between them. Looked up from germline, CDR1 is MNHNS and CDR2 is SASEGT. The CDR3 sequence is CASSEALGGGKETQYF. As DNA, the CDR3 is TGTGCCAGCAGTGAAGCACTCGGGGGAGGAAAAGAGACCCAGTACTTC.

This rearrangement joins TRBV5-1 to TRBJ2-5; 9 nucleotides line up with TRBD1. The CDR3 extends over 15 amino acids. Germline CDR1 reads SGHRS; CDR2 reads YFSETQ. The ends lost 4 bases at V and 4 bases at J; junction bases unmatched: 8. This CDR3 reads CASSGGQGFGETQYF. The CDR3 DNA reads TGCGCCAGCAGCGGGGGACAGGGCTTCGGAGAGACCCAGTACTTC.

The chain is built from TRBV6-1 and TRBJ2-3, with D perhaps assigned TRBD1 or TRBD2 (5 bases each). Between the trimmed V and J ends, which lost 4 bases and 8 bases, there was a span of 10 bases. CDR1 MNHNS and CDR2 SASEGT come from the germline V gene. The CDR3 loop spans 12 amino acids. CDR3 protein: CASSARDLTQYF. The CDR3 DNA sequence: TGTGCCAGCAGTGCCCGGGACCTTACGCAGTATTTT.

The chain is built from TRBV20-1 and TRBJ2-7, with 7 bases aligning to TRBD1. Germline assignment: CDR1 DFQATT and CDR2 SNEGSKA (reference sequence). This CDR3 contains 11 residues. With 5 bases clipped from V and 8 bases from J, the junction kept 6 bases outside the gene matches. The DNA for the CDR3 is TGCAGTGCTCGGATACAGGGGAAGCAGTACTTC. This gives the protein CSARIQGKQYF.

V and J are TRBV30 and TRBJ1-4; D ambiguous. Trimming pared 1 base from V and 0 bases from J, leaving 18 bases between. The germline gives CDR1 GTSNPN, CDR2 SVGIG (reference sequence). This CDR3 has 18 residues. CDR3 sequence reads: CAWSGPGESGTTNEKLFF. The CDR3 DNA follows: TGTGCCTGGAGTGGCCCAGGAGAATCCGGCACAACTAATGAAAAACTGTTTTTT.

The V call is TRBV6-1, the J call TRBJ2-5, with a tentative D call TRBD1 (6 bases). Germline lookup yields CDR1 MNHNS and CDR2 SASEGT. The CDR3 spans 12 residues. V lost 10 bases and J lost 2, with 11 bases in between. The CDR3 loop reads CANQGGQETQYF. In nucleotides, the CDR3 is TGTGCCAACCAAGGGGGACAAGAGACCCAGTACTTC.

The chain links TRBV10-3 to TRBJ1-1, with D perhaps TRBD1 (5 bases). Germline V lookup: CDR1 ENHRY, CDR2 SYGVKD. The CDR3 spans 15 residues. The ends were cut back, 6 bases at V and 0 bases at J, with 14 bases in the middle. CDR3 in amino acids: CAISPRDSMNTEAFF. The CDR3 DNA reads TGTGCCATCAGCCCGCGGGACTCTATGAACACTGAAGCTTTCTTT.

The chain combines TRBV11-3 with TRBJ1-1; D perhaps matches TRBD1 (6 bases). The CDR3 runs to 13 residues. In germline, CDR1 is SGHNT, CDR2 YENEEA. The V end lost 5 bases, the J end lost 1 base, and 8 bases lay between the germline ends. The CDR3 protein is CASSLQGNTEAFF. In nucleotides, the CDR3 is TGTGCCAGCAGCCTACAGGGGAACACTGAAGCTTTCTTT.

The chain employs TRBV27 and TRBJ2-7; 10 nucleotides line up with TRBD1. Germline-derived CDR1 and CDR2 are MNHEY and SMNVEV (reference sequence). J lost 3 bases, V lost 5 bases, and 7 bases had no gene match. The CDR3 sequence is 15 residues long. The CDR3: CASSKSRDRGYEQYF. DNA for the CDR3: TGTGCCAGCAGTAAGAGCCGGGACAGGGGCTACGAGCAGTACTTC.

The chain is built from TRBV28 and TRBJ1-1, with 7 bases that match TRBD1. Germline V gene data show CDR1 as MDHEN and CDR2 as SYDVKM. With V trimmed by 3 bases and J by 1 base, 2 bases remained unmatched. CDR3 length: 14 amino acids. In nucleotides, the CDR3 is TGTGCCAGCAGTTTTGGACAGGCGAACACTGAAGCTTTCTTT. It is translated as CASSFGQANTEAFF.

The chain links TRBV7-6 to TRBJ2-3, with 10 nucleotides matching TRBD2. J gave up 2 bases and V 5 bases, and 10 bases lay outside the gene matches. The CDR3 loop spans 17 amino acids. The germline V gene has CDR1 SGHVS and CDR2 FNYEAQ. CDR3 sequence (DNA): TGTGCCAGCAGCCTAAGGACTAGCGGAGGCTACACAGATACGCAGTATTTT. The encoded protein is CASSLRTSGGYTDTQYF.